These T cell receptor beta chains were read from a single sample in a study of T cells in localized non-small cell lung cancer. The data were produced by immunoSEQ multiplex PCR, yet TCRdb's version contains in-frame clones alone and is incomplete. Here the sample spans tens of thousands of clones, more than 75% being singletons. Sequencing was performed on peripheral blood, taken before any cancer treatment. The origin of the receptors is a man aged 40 to 75 with stage I lung adenocarcinoma. CDR3s include the opening cysteine and the closing phenylalanine or tryptophan. Each record gives: clone size, V gene, D gene, J gene, CDR3 protein, CDR3 DNA. The D gene is left open where the match is weak. Rows may omit the clone size; those that give it use once, few, many or a size class.

>few|TRBV18|TRBD2|TRBJ2-7
CASSRGLEGAEQYF
TGTGCCAGCTCACGGGGACTAGAAGGGGCCGAGCAGTACTTC
>.|TRBV7-3|.|TRBJ2-1
CASSPGDGSSYNEQFF
TGTGCCAGCAGCCCTGGGGACGGGAGCTCCTACAATGAGCAGTTCTTC
>.|TRBV7-2|.|TRBJ2-2
CASSLSWTGELFF
TGTGCCAGCAGCTTATCTTGGACCGGGGAGCTGTTTTTT
>.|TRBV19|TRBD1|TRBJ2-4
CASSIADREAKNIQYF
TGTGCCAGTAGTATAGCGGACAGGGAGGCCAAAAACATTCAGTACTTC
>.|TRBV7-9|.|TRBJ2-7
CASSFNPPYEQYF
TGTGCCAGCAGCTTTAACCCGCCGTACGAGCAGTACTTC
>few|TRBV5-6|.|TRBJ2-7
CASSLLTNRPYEQYF
TGTGCCAGCAGCCTTCTAACTAACAGGCCCTACGAGCAGTACTTC
>.|TRBV5-1|.|TRBJ2-2
CASSLGSGYTGELFF
TGCGCCAGCAGCTTGGGTAGCGGCTACACCGGGGAGCTGTTTTTT
>.|TRBV7-8|.|TRBJ2-7
CASSQERAHEQYF
TGTGCCAGCAGTCAAGAGCGGGCCCACGAGCAGTACTTC
>.|TRBV28|TRBD1|TRBJ1-5
CASRMGQINQPQHF
TGTGCCAGCAGGATGGGACAGATCAATCAGCCCCAGCATTTT
>.|TRBV4-1|.|TRBJ2-7
CASSLREGANEQYF
TGCGCCAGCAGTCTGAGGGAGGGGGCGAACGAGCAGTACTTC
>.|TRBV2|.|TRBJ1-4
CASSEGSGEKLFF
TGTGCCAGCAGTGAGGGGTCCGGAGAAAAACTGTTTTTT
>.|TRBV13|.|TRBJ1-2
CASSSRDNPLGYTF
TGTGCCAGCAGCTCCCGGGACAACCCCTTGGGCTACACCTTC
>.|TRBV7-2|.|TRBJ2-5
CASRFPREETQYF
TGTGCCAGCAGGTTTCCGAGGGAGGAGACCCAGTACTTC
>.|TRBV7-9|.|TRBJ2-1
CASSPRQVQFF
TGTGCCAGCAGCCCCCGACAGGTACAGTTCTTC
>.|TRBV4-1|.|TRBJ2-2
CASSQEPPGPETGELFF
TGCGCCAGCAGCCAAGAACCGCCGGGACCGGAGACCGGGGAGCTGTTTTTT
>.|TRBV15|TRBD1|TRBJ1-1
CATSSDRGGLAFF
TGTGCCACCAGCAGCGACAGGGGCGGGTTGGCTTTCTTT
>.|TRBV7-6|TRBD2|TRBJ2-1
CASRSSSGSSYNEQFF
TGTGCCAGCAGGTCCTCTAGCGGAAGCTCCTACAATGAGCAGTTCTTC
>few|TRBV25-1|.|TRBJ2-1
CASSFRGTHEQFF
TGTGCCAGCAGTTTCAGGGGTACCCATGAGCAGTTCTTC
>few|TRBV19|.|TRBJ2-2
CASSISGVSTGELFF
TGTGCCAGTAGTATCTCCGGGGTCTCTACCGGGGAGCTGTTTTTT
>.|TRBV5-5|.|TRBJ2-5
CASSRTPGSSETQYF
TGTGCCAGCAGCCGCACCCCAGGGTCCTCAGAGACCCAGTACTTC
>.|TRBV13|.|TRBJ2-2
CASSFFLRKPGELFF
TGTGCCAGCAGCTTTTTTCTGAGGAAACCCGGGGAGCTGTTTTTT
>.|TRBV28|.|TRBJ1-1
CASTPGGTPLKAFF
TGTGCCAGCACCCCTGGAGGGACCCCCCTAAAAGCTTTCTTT
>.|TRBV6-4|TRBD2|TRBJ2-1
CASSPGTNNEQFF
TGTGCCAGCAGTCCCGGGACTAACAATGAGCAGTTCTTC
>.|TRBV18|.|TRBJ1-1
CASSPNQRPTEAFF
TGTGCCAGCTCACCCAATCAGAGACCCACTGAAGCTTTCTTT
>.|TRBV4-1|.|TRBJ2-6
CASKGSGANVLTF
TGCGCCAGCAAGGGCTCTGGGGCCAACGTCCTGACTTTC
>.|TRBV19|TRBD1|TRBJ1-1
CASTAYPRGQGSNTEAFF
TGTGCCAGTACAGCTTACCCCCGGGGACAGGGGAGCAATACTGAAGCTTTCTTT
>.|TRBV28|TRBD2|TRBJ2-7
CASSRTSGTWEQYF
TGTGCCAGCAGTCGGACTAGCGGGACGTGGGAGCAGTACTTC
>.|TRBV28|.|TRBJ1-5
CASTTTGASYSNQPQHF
TGTGCCAGCACGACGACGGGGGCCTCATATAGCAATCAGCCCCAGCATTTT
>.|TRBV5-1|TRBD2|TRBJ2-3
CASSLYGRVDTQYF
TGCGCCAGCAGCTTGTACGGGAGGGTGGATACGCAGTATTTT
>.|TRBV30|TRBD2|TRBJ2-7
CAWSGGREQYF
TGTGCCTGGAGTGGCGGGAGGGAGCAGTACTTC
>.|TRBV14|.|TRBJ1-4
CASSQVGGEKLFF
TGTGCCAGCAGCCAAGTGGGTGGTGAAAAACTGTTTTTT
>.|TRBV5-1|.|TRBJ1-6
CASSLNFRDGSSYNSPLHF
TGCGCCAGCAGCTTGAATTTCCGGGACGGAAGCTCCTATAATTCACCCCTCCACTTT
>.|TRBV6-5|.|TRBJ2-5
CASSYSRGWETQYF
TGTGCCAGCAGTTACTCAAGGGGGTGGGAGACCCAGTACTTC
>.|TRBV28|.|TRBJ1-1
CASSFIDSGGGEAFF
TGTGCCAGCAGTTTCATAGACAGTGGGGGAGGTGAAGCTTTCTTT
>.|TRBV7-9|.|TRBJ2-1
CASSLASSVNEQFF
TGTGCCAGCAGCTTAGCGTCGTCAGTCAATGAGCAGTTCTTC
>.|TRBV19|TRBD1|TRBJ1-4
CASSTDHGTGLFF
TGTGCCAGTAGTACGGACCACGGGACAGGGCTGTTTTTT
>once|TRBV2|TRBD2|TRBJ2-1
CASSERLAGYNEQFF
TGTGCCAGCAGTGAAAGACTAGCGGGGTACAATGAGCAGTTCTTC
>few|TRBV5-1|TRBD2|TRBJ2-7
CASSLASGLAAYEQYF
TGCGCCAGCAGCTTGGCGTCGGGACTAGCAGCCTACGAGCAGTACTTC
>.|TRBV11-2|TRBD2|TRBJ2-7
CASRLAGVPTYEQYF
TGTGCCAGCAGACTAGCGGGAGTCCCCACCTACGAGCAGTACTTC
>.|TRBV12-5|.|TRBJ2-1
CASGLVPGDEQFF
TGTGCTAGTGGTTTGGTGCCGGGGGATGAGCAGTTCTTC
>.|TRBV11-2|.|TRBJ2-5
CASSLLGTQYF
TGTGCCAGCAGCCTCCTAGGGACCCAGTACTTC
>.|TRBV18|TRBD1|TRBJ2-7
CASSEQGAQYEQYF
TGTGCCAGCTCAGAACAGGGGGCGCAATACGAGCAGTACTTC
>.|TRBV10-3|TRBD1|TRBJ2-1
CAVRDSVNEQFF
TGTGCCGTCCGGGACAGCGTTAATGAGCAGTTCTTC
>few|TRBV28|.|TRBJ2-6
CASRPMNSGANVLTF
TGTGCCAGCAGACCCATGAACTCTGGGGCCAACGTCCTGACTTTC
>.|TRBV15|.|TRBJ2-4
CATSRDLGEAKNIQYF
TGTGCCACCAGCAGAGATCTAGGGGAGGCCAAAAACATTCAGTACTTC